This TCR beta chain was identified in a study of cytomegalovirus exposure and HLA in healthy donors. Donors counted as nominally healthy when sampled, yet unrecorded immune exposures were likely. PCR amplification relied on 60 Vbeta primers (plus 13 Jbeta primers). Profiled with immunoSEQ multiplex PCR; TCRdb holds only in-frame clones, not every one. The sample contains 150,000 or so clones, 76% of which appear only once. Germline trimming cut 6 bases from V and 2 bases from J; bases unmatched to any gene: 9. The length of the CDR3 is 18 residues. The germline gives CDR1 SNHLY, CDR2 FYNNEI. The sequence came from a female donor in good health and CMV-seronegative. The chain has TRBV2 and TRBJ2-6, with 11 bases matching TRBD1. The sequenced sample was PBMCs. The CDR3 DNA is TGTGCCAGCAGGCCCGGGACAGGGGGTATAGCTGGGGCCAACGTCCTGACTTTC. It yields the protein CASRPGTGGIAGANVLTF.